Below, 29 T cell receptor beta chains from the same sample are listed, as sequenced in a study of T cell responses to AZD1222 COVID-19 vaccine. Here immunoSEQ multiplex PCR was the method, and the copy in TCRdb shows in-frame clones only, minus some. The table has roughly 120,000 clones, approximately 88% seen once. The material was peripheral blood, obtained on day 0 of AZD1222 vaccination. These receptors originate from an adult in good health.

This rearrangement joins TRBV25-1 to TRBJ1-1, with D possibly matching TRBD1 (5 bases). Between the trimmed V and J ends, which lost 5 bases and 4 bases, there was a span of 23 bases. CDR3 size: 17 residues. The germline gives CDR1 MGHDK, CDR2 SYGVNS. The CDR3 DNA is TGTGCCAGCAGTTCTCTGGAATCGGGGCGGGGGATCACTGAAGCTTTCTTT. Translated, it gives CASSSLESGRGITEAFF.

Written as DNA, the CDR3 is TGTGCCACCATAAAAGGACAGGGACCGGTAAACATTCAGTACTTC. As protein: CATIKGQGPVNIQYF. The chain is built from TRBV15 and TRBJ2-4; 8 bases are shared with TRBD1. Germline V gene sequence: CDR1 LNHNV, CDR2 YYDKDF (reference sequence). V lost 7 bases to trimming and J lost 6 bases; unmatched junction nucleotides: 11. CDR3 length: 15 residues.

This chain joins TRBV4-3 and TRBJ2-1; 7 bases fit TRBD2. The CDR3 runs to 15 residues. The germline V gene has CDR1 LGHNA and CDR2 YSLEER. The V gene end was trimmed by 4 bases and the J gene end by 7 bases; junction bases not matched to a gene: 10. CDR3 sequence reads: CASSPYGEGGNEQFF. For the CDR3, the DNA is TGCGCCAGCAGCCCCTATGGGGAGGGAGGGAATGAGCAGTTCTTC.

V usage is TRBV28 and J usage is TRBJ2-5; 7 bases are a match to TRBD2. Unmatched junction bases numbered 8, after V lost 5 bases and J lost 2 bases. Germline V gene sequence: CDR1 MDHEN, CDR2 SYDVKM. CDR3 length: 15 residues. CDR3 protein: CASSRGRASQETQYF. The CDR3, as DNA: TGTGCCAGCAGTCGGGGGAGGGCCTCACAAGAGACCCAGTACTTC.

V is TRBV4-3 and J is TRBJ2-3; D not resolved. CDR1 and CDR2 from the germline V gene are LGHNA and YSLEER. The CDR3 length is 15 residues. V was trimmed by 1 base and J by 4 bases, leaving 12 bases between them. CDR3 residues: CASSQGPAGSDTQYF. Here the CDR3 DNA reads TGCGCCAGCAGCCAAGGACCCGCCGGTTCAGATACGCAGTATTTT.

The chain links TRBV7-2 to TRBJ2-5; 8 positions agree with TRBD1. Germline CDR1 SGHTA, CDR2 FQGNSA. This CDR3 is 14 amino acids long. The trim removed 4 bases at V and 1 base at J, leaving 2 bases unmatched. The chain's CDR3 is CASSWGTGQETQYF. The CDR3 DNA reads TGTGCCAGCAGCTGGGGGACAGGCCAAGAGACCCAGTACTTC.

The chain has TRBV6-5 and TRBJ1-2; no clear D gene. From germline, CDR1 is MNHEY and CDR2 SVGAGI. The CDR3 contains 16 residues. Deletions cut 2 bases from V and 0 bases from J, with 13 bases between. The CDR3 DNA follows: TGTGCCAGCAGTTACCCCCCCGGGAGTACTAACTATGGCTACACCTTC. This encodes CASSYPPGSTNYGYTF.

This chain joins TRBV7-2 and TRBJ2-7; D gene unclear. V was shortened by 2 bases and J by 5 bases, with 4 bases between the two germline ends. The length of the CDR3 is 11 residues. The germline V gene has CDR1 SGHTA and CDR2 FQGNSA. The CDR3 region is CASSLRHEQYF. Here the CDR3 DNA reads TGTGCCAGCAGCTTAAGGCACGAGCAGTACTTC.

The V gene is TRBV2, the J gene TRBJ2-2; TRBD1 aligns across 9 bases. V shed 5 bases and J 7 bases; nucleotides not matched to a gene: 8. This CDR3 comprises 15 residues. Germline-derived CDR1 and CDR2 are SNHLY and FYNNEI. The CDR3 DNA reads TGTGCCAGCAGTCGGACAGGGGCCACCAGCGGGGAGCTGTTTTTT. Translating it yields CASSRTGATSGELFF.

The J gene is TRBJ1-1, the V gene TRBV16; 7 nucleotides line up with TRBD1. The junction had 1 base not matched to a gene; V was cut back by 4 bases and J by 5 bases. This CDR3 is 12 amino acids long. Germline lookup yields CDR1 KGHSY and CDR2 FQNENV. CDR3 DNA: TGTGCCAGCAGCCCGGACAGGACTGAAGCTTTCTTT. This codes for CASSPDRTEAFF.

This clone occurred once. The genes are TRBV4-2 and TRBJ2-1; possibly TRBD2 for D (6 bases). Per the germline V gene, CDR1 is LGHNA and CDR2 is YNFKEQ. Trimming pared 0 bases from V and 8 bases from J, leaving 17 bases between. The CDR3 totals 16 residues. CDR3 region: CASSQDPSGSSDEQFF. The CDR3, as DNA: TGTGCCAGCAGCCAAGACCCCTCGGGTTCTAGCGATGAGCAGTTCTTC.

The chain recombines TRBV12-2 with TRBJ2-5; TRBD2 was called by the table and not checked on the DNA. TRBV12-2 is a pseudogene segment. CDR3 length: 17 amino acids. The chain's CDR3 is CASRQDWRRLPRETQYF. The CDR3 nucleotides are TGTGCAAGTCGCCAGGACTGGCGAAGGCTTCCAAGAGAGACCCAGTACTTC.

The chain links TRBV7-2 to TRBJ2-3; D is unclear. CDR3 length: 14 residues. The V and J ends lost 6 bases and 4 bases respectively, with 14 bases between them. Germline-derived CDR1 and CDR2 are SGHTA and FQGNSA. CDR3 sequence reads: CASRSPVLADTQYF. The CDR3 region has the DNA TGTGCCAGCAGGTCCCCCGTATTGGCAGATACGCAGTATTTT.

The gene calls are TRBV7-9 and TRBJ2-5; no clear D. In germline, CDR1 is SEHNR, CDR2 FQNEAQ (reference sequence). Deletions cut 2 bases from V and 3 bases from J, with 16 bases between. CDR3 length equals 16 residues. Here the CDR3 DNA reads TGTGCCAGCAGCTTAATTGTGACATCAAGCAAAGAGACCCAGTACTTC. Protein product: CASSLIVTSSKETQYF.

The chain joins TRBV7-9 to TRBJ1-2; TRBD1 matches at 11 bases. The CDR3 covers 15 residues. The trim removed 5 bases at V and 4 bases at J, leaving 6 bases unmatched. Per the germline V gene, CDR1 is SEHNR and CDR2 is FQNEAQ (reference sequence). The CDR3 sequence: CASSPRTGGSYGYTF. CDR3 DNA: TGTGCCAGCAGCCCAAGGACAGGGGGCTCCTATGGCTACACCTTC.

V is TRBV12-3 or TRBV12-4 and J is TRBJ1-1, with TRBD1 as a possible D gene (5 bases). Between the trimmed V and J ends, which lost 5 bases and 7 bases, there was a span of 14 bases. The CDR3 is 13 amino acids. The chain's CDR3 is CASSAGTVFEAFF. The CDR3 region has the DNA TGTGCCAGCAGTGCCGGGACGGTCTTTGAAGCTTTCTTT.

The CDR3 DNA sequence: TGCGCCAGCAGCCAAGTCACGAATAGCAATCAGCCCCAGCATTTT. This gives the protein CASSQVTNSNQPQHF. V is TRBV4-3 and J is TRBJ1-5; D is uncertain. Trimming cost V 1 base and J 0 bases, with 7 bases left between them. The V gene's germline CDR1 is LGHNA and CDR2 YSLEER. The CDR3 sequence is 15 residues long.

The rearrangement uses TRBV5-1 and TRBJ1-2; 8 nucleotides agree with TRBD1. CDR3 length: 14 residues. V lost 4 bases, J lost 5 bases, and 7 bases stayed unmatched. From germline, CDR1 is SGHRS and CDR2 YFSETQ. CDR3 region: CASSVTTGEYGYTF. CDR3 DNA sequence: TGCGCCAGCAGCGTGACGACAGGGGAATATGGCTACACCTTC. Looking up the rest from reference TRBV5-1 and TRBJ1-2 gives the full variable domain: KAGVTQTPRYLIKTRGQQVTLSCSPISGHRSVSWYQQTPGQGLQFLFEYFSETQRNKGNFPGRFSGRQFSNSRSEMNVSTLELGDSALYLCASSVTTGEYGYTFGSGTRLTVV.

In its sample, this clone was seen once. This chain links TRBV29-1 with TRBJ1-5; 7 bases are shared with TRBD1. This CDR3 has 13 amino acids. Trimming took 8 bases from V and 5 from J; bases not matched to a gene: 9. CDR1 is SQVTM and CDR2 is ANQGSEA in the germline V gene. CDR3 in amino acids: CSFNRGFDQPQHF. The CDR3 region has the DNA TGCAGCTTTAACAGGGGTTTTGATCAGCCCCAGCATTTT.

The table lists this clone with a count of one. The CDR3 nucleotides are TGTGCCAGCAGTCTCAGTGGCTATGGCTACACCTTC. Translated: CASSLSGYGYTF. This sequence joins TRBV6-2 or TRBV6-3 and TRBJ1-2; D remains unclear. The CDR3 consists of 12 residues. Per the germline V gene, CDR1 is MNHEY and CDR2 is SVGEGT. The germline V and J ends were trimmed by 5 bases and 4 bases, with 8 bases remaining between them.

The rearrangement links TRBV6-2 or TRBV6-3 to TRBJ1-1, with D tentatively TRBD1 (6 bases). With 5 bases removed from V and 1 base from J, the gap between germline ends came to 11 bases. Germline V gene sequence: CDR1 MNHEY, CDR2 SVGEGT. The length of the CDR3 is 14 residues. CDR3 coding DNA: TGTGCCAGCAGTCTTCAGACAGGGAACACTGAAGCTTTCTTT. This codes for CASSLQTGNTEAFF.

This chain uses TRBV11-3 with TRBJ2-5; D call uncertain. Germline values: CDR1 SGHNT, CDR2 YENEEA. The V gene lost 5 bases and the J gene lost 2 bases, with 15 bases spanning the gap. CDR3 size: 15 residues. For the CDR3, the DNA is TGTGCCAGCAGCCAAGGACCTCTTCCGCAAGAGACCCAGTACTTC. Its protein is CASSQGPLPQETQYF.

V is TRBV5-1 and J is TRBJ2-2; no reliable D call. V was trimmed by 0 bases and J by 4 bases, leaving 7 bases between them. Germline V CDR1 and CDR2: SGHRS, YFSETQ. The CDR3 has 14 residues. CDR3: CASSLGSPTGELFF. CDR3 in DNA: TGCGCCAGCAGCTTGGGTTCTCCCACCGGGGAGCTGTTTTTT.

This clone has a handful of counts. The CDR3 nucleotides are TGTGCCAGCCGCCCAACGACAGGGTATCAGCCCCAGCATTTT. Protein: CASRPTTGYQPQHF. The chain carries TRBV27 and TRBJ1-5, with 7 bases aligning to TRBD1. Germline V gene sequence: CDR1 MNHEY, CDR2 SMNVEV (reference sequence). The CDR3 consists of 14 residues. V shed 8 bases and J 5 bases; nucleotides not matched to a gene: 9.

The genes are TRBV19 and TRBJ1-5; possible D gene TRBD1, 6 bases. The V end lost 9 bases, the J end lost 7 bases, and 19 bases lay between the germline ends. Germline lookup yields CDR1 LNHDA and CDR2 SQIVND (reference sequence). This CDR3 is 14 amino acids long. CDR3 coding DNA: TGTGCCAGCATGCCGGGGGGTGGACAGCAGCCCCAGCATTTT. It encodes CASMPGGGQQPQHF.

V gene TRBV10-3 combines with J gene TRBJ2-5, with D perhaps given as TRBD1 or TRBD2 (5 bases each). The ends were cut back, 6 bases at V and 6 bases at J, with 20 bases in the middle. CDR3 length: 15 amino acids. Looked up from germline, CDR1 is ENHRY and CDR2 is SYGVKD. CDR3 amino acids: CAISTTWGTEKTQYF. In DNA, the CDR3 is TGTGCCATCAGCACCACTTGGGGGACCGAAAAGACCCAGTACTTC.

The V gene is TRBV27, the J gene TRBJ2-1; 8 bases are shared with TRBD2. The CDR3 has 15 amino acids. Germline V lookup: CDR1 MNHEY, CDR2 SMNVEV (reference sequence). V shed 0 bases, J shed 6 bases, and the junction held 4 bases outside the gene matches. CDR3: CASSLSSGAVNEQFF. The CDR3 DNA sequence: TGTGCCAGCAGTTTATCTAGCGGGGCCGTCAATGAGCAGTTCTTC.

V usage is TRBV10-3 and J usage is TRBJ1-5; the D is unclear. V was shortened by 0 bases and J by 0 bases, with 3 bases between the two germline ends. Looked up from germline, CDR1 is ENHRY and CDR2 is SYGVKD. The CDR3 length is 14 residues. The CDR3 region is CAISESPSNQPQHF. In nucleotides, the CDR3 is TGTGCCATCAGTGAGTCGCCTAGCAATCAGCCCCAGCATTTT.

CDR3 in DNA: TGTGCCAGCAGCACAGGGGGCTATACTGGAAACACCATATATTTT. This gives the protein CASSTGGYTGNTIYF. This chain connects TRBV5-4 to TRBJ1-3, with 9 nucleotides matching TRBD1. Germline trimming cut 4 bases from V and 2 bases from J; bases unmatched to any gene: 4. Germline CDR1 SGHNT, CDR2 YYREEE (reference sequence). CDR3 length equals 15 residues.